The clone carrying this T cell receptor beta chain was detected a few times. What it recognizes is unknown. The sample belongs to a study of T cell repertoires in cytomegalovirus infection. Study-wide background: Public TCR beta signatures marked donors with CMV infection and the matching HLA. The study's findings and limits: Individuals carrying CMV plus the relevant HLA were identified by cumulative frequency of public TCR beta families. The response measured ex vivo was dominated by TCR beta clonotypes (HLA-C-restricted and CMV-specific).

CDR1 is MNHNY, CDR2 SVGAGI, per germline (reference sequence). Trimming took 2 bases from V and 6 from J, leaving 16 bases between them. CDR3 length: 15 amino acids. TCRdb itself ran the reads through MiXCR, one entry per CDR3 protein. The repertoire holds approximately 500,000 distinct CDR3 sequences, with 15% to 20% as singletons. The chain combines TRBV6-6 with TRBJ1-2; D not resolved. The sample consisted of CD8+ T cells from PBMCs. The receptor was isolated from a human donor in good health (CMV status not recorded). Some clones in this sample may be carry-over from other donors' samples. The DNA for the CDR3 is TGTGCCAGCAGTTACCCCCTCGTGGGGAAGAATGGCTACACCTTC. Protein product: CASSYPLVGKNGYTF.